This TCR beta chain was found in a study of cytomegalovirus exposure and HLA in healthy donors. Separate from the roughly 700-subject first cohort, the roughly 120-subject validation cohort was the one that the donors belonged to. Germline CDR1 is SGHDN and CDR2 is FVKESK. The CDR3 covers 12 residues. Trimming stripped 5 bases from V and 8 bases from J, with 10 bases between. Here immunoSEQ multiplex PCR was the method, and the copy in TCRdb shows in-frame clones only, minus some. Here the sample spans fewer than 70,000 clones, 80% to 95% being singletons. This clone turned up a few times. The antigen is not known. The study's findings and limits: Across donors, most TCRs were seen rarely, yet some public ones were widespread. Confirmation was obtained in vitro that a few CMV-associated chains are specific for CMV antigens. Reports described diagnosis of cytomegalovirus status by the classifier as highly specific and sensitive.

The sample consisted of PBMCs. The chain combines TRBV14 with TRBJ2-1; D is possibly TRBD2 (6 bases). The clonotype was recovered from a young man in good health and CMV-seronegative. The CDR3 sequence: CASSERGYEQFF. The CDR3 nucleotides are TGTGCCAGCAGCGAACGGGGGTATGAGCAGTTCTTC.